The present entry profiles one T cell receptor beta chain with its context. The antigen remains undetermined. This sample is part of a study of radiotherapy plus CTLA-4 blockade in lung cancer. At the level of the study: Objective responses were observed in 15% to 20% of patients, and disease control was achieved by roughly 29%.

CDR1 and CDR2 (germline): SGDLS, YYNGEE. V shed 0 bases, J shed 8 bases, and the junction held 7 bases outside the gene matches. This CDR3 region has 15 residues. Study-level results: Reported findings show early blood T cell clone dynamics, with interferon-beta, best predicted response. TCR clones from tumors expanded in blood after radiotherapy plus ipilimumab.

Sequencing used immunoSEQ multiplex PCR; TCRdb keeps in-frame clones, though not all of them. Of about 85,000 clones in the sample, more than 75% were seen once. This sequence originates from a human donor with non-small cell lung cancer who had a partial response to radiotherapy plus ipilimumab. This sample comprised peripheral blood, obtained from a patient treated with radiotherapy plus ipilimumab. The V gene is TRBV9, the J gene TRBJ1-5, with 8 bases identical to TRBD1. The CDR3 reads CASSVGTGLWEPQHF. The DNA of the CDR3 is TGTGCCAGCAGCGTAGGGACAGGGCTTTGGGAGCCCCAGCATTTT.